This TCR beta chain was recorded in a study of blood T cell repertoires in COVID-19. As for the study in general: Both acute and convalescent COVID-19 samples were obtained from the United States, Italy and Spain.

V was clipped by 5 bases and J by 1 base, with 8 bases between them. Germline assignment: CDR1 WNHNN and CDR2 SYGVQD (reference sequence). This CDR3 contains 14 residues. In this sample, this clone turned up a few times. This table comes from immunoSEQ multiplex PCR, and its TCRdb copy is limited to in-frame clones, with some not included. The profile shows 150,000 to 200,000 clones, about 88% of them singletons. Specimen: peripheral blood. The receptor was derived from a human donor in a cohort sampled during active COVID-19. The V gene is TRBV10-1, the J gene TRBJ2-2, with D hard to call. The CDR3 reads CASSSDRNTGELFF. The CDR3 DNA is TGCGCCAGCAGTTCTGATAGGAACACCGGGGAGCTGTTTTTT.